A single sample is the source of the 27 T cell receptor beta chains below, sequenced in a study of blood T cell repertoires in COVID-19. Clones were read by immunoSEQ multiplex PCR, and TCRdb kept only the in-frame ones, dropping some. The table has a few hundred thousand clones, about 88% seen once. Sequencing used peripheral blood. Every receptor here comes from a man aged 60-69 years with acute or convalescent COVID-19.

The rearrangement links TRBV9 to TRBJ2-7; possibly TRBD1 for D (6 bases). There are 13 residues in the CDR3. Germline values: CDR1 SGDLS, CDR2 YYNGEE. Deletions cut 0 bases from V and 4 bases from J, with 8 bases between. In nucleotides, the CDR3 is TGTGCCAGCAGCGTAGCAACAGGGTACGAGCAGTACTTC. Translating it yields CASSVATGYEQYF.

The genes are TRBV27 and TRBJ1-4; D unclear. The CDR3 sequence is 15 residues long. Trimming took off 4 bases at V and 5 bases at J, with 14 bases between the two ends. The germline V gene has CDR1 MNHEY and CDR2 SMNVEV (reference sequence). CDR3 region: CASSSLTTRNEKLFF. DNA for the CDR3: TGTGCCAGCAGTTCCCTCACGACGAGGAATGAAAAACTGTTTTTT.

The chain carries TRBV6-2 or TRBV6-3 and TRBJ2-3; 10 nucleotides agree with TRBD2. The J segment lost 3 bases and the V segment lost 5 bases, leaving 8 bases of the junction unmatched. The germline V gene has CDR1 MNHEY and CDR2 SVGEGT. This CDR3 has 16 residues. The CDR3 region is CASSIPLAGATDTQYF. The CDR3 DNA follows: TGTGCCAGCAGTATACCCCTAGCGGGGGCTACAGATACGCAGTATTTT.

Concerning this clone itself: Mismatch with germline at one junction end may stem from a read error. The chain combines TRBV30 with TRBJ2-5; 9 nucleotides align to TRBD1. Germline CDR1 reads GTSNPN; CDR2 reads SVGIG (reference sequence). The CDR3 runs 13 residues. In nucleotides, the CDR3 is TGTGCCTGGAGTGGGGACAGGGTGGAGATCCAGTACTTC. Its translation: CAWSGDRVEIQYF.

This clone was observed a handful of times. CDR3 nucleotide sequence: TGTGCCAGCAGCTTGCAGGGAGGGGACAATCAGCCCCAGCATTTT. Translating gives CASSLQGGDNQPQHF. This chain links TRBV5-4 with TRBJ1-5, with a possible D match to TRBD1 (5 bases). V was shortened by 1 base and J by 3 bases, with 11 bases between the two germline ends. Germline CDR1 and CDR2: SGHNT and YYREEE (reference sequence). The CDR3 loop spans 15 amino acids.

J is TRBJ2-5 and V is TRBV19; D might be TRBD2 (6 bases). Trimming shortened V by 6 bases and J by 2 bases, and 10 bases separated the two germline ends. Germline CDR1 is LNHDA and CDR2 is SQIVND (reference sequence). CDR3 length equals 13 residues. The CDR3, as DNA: TGTGCCAGTAGGGACTACCGACAAGAGACCCAGTACTTC. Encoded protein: CASRDYRQETQYF.

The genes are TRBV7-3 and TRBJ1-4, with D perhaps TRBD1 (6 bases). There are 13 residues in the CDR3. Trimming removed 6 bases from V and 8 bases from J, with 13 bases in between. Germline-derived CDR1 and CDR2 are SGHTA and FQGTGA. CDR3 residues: CASSKGVGEKLFF. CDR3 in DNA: TGTGCCAGCAGTAAGGGGGTCGGCGAAAAACTGTTTTTT.

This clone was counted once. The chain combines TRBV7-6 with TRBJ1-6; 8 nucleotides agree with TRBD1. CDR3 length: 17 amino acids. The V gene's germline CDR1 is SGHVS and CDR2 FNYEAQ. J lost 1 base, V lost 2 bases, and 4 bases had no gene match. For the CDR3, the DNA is TGTGCCAGCAGCTTACCCCGGACAGGGTCCTATAATTCACCCCTCCACTTT. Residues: CASSLPRTGSYNSPLHF.

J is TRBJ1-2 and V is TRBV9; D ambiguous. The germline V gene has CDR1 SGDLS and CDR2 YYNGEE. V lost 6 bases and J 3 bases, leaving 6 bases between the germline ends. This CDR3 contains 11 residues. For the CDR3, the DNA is TGTGCCAGCACTTCTGACTATGGCTACACCTTC. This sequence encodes CASTSDYGYTF.

CDR3 nucleotide sequence: TGTGCCAGCAGCGTAGGGGCCGCCTCCGCCTACGAGCAGTACTTC. Translating gives CASSVGAASAYEQYF. The V gene is TRBV9, the J gene TRBJ2-7; no reliable D call. The V gene lost 0 bases and the J gene lost 2 bases, with 12 bases spanning the gap. The germline CDR1 and CDR2 sequences are SGDLS and YYNGEE. This CDR3 contains 15 residues.

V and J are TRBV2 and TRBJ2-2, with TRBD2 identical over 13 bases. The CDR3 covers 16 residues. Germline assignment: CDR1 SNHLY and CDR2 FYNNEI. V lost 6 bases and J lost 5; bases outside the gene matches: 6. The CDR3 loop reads CASRPLAGGRTGELFF. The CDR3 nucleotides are TGTGCCAGCAGGCCACTAGCGGGGGGGCGTACCGGGGAGCTGTTTTTT.

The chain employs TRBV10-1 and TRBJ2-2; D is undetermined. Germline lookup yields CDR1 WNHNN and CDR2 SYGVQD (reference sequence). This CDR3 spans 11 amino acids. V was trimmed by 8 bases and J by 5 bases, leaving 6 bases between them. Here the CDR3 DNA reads TGCGCCAGCCCGAGAACCGGGGAGCTGTTTTTT. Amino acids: CASPRTGELFF.

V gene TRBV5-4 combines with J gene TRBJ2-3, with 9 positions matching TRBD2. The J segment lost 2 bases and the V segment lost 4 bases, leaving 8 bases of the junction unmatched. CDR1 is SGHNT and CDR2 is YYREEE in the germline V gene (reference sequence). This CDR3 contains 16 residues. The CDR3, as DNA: TGTGCCAGCAGCATCCCCAGCGGGGGGACCACAGATACGCAGTATTTT. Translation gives CASSIPSGGTTDTQYF.

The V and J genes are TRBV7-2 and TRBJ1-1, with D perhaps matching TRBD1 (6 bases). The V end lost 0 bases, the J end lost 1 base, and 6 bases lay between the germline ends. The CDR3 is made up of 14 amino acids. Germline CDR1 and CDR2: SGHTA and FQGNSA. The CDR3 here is CASSLAGGNTEAFF. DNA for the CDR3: TGTGCCAGCAGCTTAGCAGGGGGGAACACTGAAGCTTTCTTT.

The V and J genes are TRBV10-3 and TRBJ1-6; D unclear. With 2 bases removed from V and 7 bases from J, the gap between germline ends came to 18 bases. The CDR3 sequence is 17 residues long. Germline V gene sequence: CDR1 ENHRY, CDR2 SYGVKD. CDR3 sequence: CAISETKGGYENSPLHF. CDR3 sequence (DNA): TGTGCCATCAGTGAGACAAAGGGAGGGTACGAAAATTCACCCCTCCACTTT.

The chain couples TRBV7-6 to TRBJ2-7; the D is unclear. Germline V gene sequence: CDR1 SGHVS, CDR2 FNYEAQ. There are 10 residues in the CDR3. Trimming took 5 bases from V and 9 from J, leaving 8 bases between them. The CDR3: CASSPMAQYF. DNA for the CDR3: TGTGCCAGCAGCCCGATGGCGCAGTACTTC.

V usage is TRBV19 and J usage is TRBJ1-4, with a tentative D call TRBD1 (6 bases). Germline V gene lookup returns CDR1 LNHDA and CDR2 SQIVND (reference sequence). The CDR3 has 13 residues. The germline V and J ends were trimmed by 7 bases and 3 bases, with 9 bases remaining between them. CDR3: CASNRAPNEKLFF. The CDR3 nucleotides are TGTGCCAGTAACAGGGCTCCTAATGAAAAACTGTTTTTT.

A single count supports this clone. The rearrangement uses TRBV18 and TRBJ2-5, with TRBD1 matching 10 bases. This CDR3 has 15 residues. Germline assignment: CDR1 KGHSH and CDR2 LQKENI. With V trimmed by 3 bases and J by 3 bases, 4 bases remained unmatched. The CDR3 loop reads CASSPRGQGEETQYF. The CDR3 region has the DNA TGTGCCAGCTCACCGAGAGGACAGGGGGAAGAGACCCAGTACTTC.

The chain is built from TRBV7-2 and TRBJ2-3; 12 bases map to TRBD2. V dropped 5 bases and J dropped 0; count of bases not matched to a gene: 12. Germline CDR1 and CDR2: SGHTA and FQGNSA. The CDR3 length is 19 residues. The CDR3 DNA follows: TGTGCCAGCAGCCGGACTAGCGGGACTAGCGGACTCAGCACAGATACGCAGTATTTT. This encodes CASSRTSGTSGLSTDTQYF.

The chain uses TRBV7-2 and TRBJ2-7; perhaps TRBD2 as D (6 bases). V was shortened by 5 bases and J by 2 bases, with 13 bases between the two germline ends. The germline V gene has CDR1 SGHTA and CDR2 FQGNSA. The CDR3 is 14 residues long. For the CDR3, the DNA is TGTGCCAGCAGCCCAGGTGGGGGGACCTACGAGCAGTACTTC. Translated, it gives CASSPGGGTYEQYF.

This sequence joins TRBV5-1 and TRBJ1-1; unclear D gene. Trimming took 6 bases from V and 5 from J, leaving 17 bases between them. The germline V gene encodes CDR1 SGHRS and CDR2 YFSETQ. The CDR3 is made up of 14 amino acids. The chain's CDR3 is CASTPVSGVTEAFF. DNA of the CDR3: TGCGCCAGCACCCCCGTGTCAGGTGTAACTGAAGCTTTCTTT. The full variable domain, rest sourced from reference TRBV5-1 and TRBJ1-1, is KAGVTQTPRYLIKTRGQQVTLSCSPISGHRSVSWYQQTPGQGLQFLFEYFSETQRNKGNFPGRFSGRQFSNSRSEMNVSTLELGDSALYLCASTPVSGVTEAFFGQGTRLTVV.

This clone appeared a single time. CDR3 DNA sequence: TGTGCCAGCAGCTACTGGACAGGGGGCAATCAGCCCCAGCATTTT. It translates to CASSYWTGGNQPQHF. The chain carries TRBV7-2 and TRBJ1-5; 9 bases align to TRBD1. Trimming removed 4 bases from V and 2 bases from J; junction bases left unmatched: 3. Germline CDR1 SGHTA, CDR2 FQGNSA. The CDR3 is made up of 15 amino acids.

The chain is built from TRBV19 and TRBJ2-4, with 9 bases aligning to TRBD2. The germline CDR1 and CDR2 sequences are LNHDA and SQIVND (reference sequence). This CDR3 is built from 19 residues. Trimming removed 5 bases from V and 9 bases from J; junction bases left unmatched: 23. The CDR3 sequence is CASSSPGRGGAIAGAIQYF. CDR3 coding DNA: TGTGCCAGTAGTTCTCCCGGAAGAGGGGGCGCAATAGCGGGGGCCATTCAGTACTTC.

The CDR3 is CASSTLGHINEKLFF. In nucleotides, the CDR3 is TGTGCCAGCAGCACCCTGGGACACATTAATGAAAAACTGTTTTTT. This rearrangement joins TRBV5-6 to TRBJ1-4; a weak D match, TRBD1 (6 bases). Trimming stripped 4 bases from V and 4 bases from J, with 14 bases between. Germline lookup yields CDR1 SGHDT and CDR2 YYEEEE. The CDR3 has 15 residues.

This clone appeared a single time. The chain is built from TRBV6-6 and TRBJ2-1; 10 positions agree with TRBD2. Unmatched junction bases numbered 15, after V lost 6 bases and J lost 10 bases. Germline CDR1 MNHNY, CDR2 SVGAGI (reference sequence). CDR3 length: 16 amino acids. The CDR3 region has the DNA TGTGCCAGCAGCCCCGACGGGACTAGCGTTGGTGGGGAGCAGTTCTTC. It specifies CASSPDGTSVGGEQFF.

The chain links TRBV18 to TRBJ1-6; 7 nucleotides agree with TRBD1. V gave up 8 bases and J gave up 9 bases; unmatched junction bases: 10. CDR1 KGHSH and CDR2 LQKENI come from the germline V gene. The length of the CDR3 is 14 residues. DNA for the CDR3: TGTGCCAGCACCCAGGGGGAGCGGGCTTCACCCCTCCACTTT. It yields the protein CASTQGERASPLHF.

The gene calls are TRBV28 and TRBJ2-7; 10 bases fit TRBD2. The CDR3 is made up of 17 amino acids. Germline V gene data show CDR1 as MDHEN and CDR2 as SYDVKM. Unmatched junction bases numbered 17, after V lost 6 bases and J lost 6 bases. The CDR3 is CASSSGRASGGSGEQYF. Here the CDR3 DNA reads TGTGCCAGCAGCTCGGGGCGAGCTAGCGGGGGTTCGGGCGAGCAGTACTTC. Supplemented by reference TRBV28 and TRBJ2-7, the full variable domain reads DVKVTQSSRYLVKRTGEKVFLECVQDMDHENMFWYRQDPGLGLRLIYFSYDVKMKEKGDIPEGYSVSREKKERFSLILESASTNQTSMYLCASSSGRASGGSGEQYFGPGTRLTVT.